Listed below are T cell receptor beta chains from one sample, sequenced in a study of response to subunit inactivated influenza vaccine. From the RT-PCR reads, TCRdb called clonotypes with MiXCR, one entry per CDR3 protein. Among just under 250,000 distinct CDR3 sequences listed, over 9% were seen once. Material: non-naive T cells sorted from PBMCs, obtained roughly 15 days before vaccination. These receptors were taken from a man in his fifties or sixties who received an inactivated influenza vaccine. The CDR3 runs from the conserved cysteine through the conserved F or W. D genes are given only for firm matches. Clone size is stated in some rows and not others, as once, few, many or a class when expanded.

CDR3 DNA,CDR3 protein,V gene,J gene,D gene,clone size
TGTGCCAGCAGCTTCGGACAGGGGAGCCCTGGGGCCAACGTCCTGACTTTC,CASSFGQGSPGANVLTF,TRBV7-9,TRBJ2-6,TRBD1,.
TGTGCCAGCAGCCAAGAGCGGCGGGGGGGCCGCGATGAGCAGTTCTTC,CASSQERRGGRDEQFF,TRBV3-1,TRBJ2-1,TRBD2,few
TGTGCCAGCTCACGAACCGGGGCGGGAGGCGGAACCTACGAGCAGTACTTC,CASSRTGAGGGTYEQYF,TRBV18,TRBJ2-7,TRBD2,.
TGTGCCAGCAGCCCACAGGGGTCCCAAGAGACCCAGTACTTC,CASSPQGSQETQYF,TRBV7-2,TRBJ2-5,TRBD1,.
TGTGCCAGCAGTACCGGGACAGGGGCTCTAGCCAAAAACATTCAGTACTTC,CASSTGTGALAKNIQYF,TRBV25-1,TRBJ2-4,TRBD1,many
TGTGCCAGCAGCTTCTCTCTTTATTCCTACGAGCAGTACTTC,CASSFSLYSYEQYF,TRBV11-2,TRBJ2-7,.,.
TGCAGTGCTAGTCCCGAGAATGAAAAACTGTTTTTT,CSASPENEKLFF,TRBV20-1,TRBJ1-4,.,many
TGTGCCAGCAGCTCCCGGGACAGGGACACTGAAGCTTTCTTT,CASSSRDRDTEAFF,TRBV9,TRBJ1-1,TRBD1,few
TGCAGTGCCAGGACTAGCGGGACTACCTACGAGCAGTACTTC,CSARTSGTTYEQYF,TRBV20-1,TRBJ2-7,TRBD2,few
TGCAGCGTTGAAAGAGGGGGCAGAGATACGCAGTATTTT,CSVERGGRDTQYF,TRBV29-1,TRBJ2-3,TRBD1,few
TGTGCCAGCAGTTTAATGGCAGGGGGTACCGGGGAGCTGTTTTTT,CASSLMAGGTGELFF,TRBV12-3/TRBV12-4,TRBJ2-2,TRBD1,many
TGCGCCAGCAGACCCGGGGGCGGTAATTCATCCCTCCACTTT,CASRPGGGNSSLHF,TRBV5-1,TRBJ1-6,.,.
TGTGCCAGCACCCCAAGCGGGACAGGGGGCAATGAGCAGTTCTTC,CASTPSGTGGNEQFF,TRBV27,TRBJ2-1,TRBD1,many
TGTGCCAGCAGTTACTCGGCAGGCTTTGGCAATCAGCCCCAGCATTTT,CASSYSAGFGNQPQHF,TRBV6-2/TRBV6-3,TRBJ1-5,.,few
TGCAGTGCTAGAGTTGACAGATACACTGAAGCTTTCTTT,CSARVDRYTEAFF,TRBV20-1,TRBJ1-1,.,few
TGTGCCAGCAGCTTAGGGTCCGCTGAAGCTTTCTTT,CASSLGSAEAFF,TRBV7-9,TRBJ1-1,.,few
TGCGCCAGCAGCTTGGAGGGCGGGAGGTCCCACGAGCAGTACTTC,CASSLEGGRSHEQYF,TRBV5-1,TRBJ2-7,TRBD2,.
TGTGCCAGCAGCCGGGACAGGGGTTTTTCACCCCTCCACTTT,CASSRDRGFSPLHF,TRBV6-2/TRBV6-3,TRBJ1-6,TRBD1,many
TGTGCCAGCAGCTCGGGACTAGCGCCAGATACGCAGTATTTT,CASSSGLAPDTQYF,TRBV7-6,TRBJ2-3,TRBD2,.
TGTGCCAGCAGCGGGACAGGGAGTACCGGGGAGCTGTTTTTT,CASSGTGSTGELFF,TRBV28,TRBJ2-2,TRBD1,.
TGCAGTGCTAGAGTTACGTCGGAGACCCAGTACTTC,CSARVTSETQYF,TRBV20-1,TRBJ2-5,.,.